The sequence of this TCR beta chain was determined in a study of OX40 agonist ivuxolimab in advanced cancers. Note on this clone: Antigen unknown.

Germline CDR1 reads SGHTA; CDR2 reads FQGTGA. The J segment lost 5 bases and the V segment lost 1 base, leaving 11 bases of the junction unmatched. This CDR3 has 17 residues. Findings and caveats of the study: In a subset of nonresponders, normalized T-cell clonal expansion was also low.

Measured with immunoSEQ multiplex PCR; TCRdb has only the in-frame clones, and not every one. The table has tens of thousands of clones, around nine tenths seen once; the top ten hold over 20%. The receptor was isolated from an adult with an advanced solid tumor such as melanoma, head and neck, liver or kidney cancer. This chain uses TRBV7-3 with TRBJ2-3, with 8 nucleotides matching TRBD1. The source material was CD4+ or CD8+ T cells sorted from blood, sampled in a trial of the OX40 agonist ivuxolimab. The DNA of the CDR3 is TGTGCCAGCAGCTTAAAGGTACGGACAGGGCACCGAGATACGCAGTATTTT. It codes for CASSLKVRTGHRDTQYF.